Following are 4 T cell receptor beta chains from one sample sequenced in a study of cytomegalovirus exposure and HLA in healthy donors (dated 2017 in TCRdb). The library was prepared using the immunoSEQ multiplex PCR assay. A mixture of 60 forward primers for TCR Vbeta segments and 13 reverse primers for TCR Jbeta segments was used in the multiplex PCR. The table was pulled from immuneACCESS by TCRdb, which kept in-frame rearrangements only. Such tables lose some clones; where checked, under half of the loss comes from unresolved V genes, and the rest has no known cause. For this sample, the table gives roughly 200,000 clones. Less than 6.5% of the sample comes from the top ten. The source material was PBMCs. The receptor set was obtained from a man in his thirties or forties in good health and CMV-seronegative.

This chain connects TRBV4-1 to TRBJ2-7, with D tentatively TRBD2 (6 bases). CDR1 and CDR2 from the germline V gene are MGHRA and YSYEKL. The V end was cut by 1 base, the J end by 2 bases, with 21 bases between. CDR3 length: 18 amino acids. CDR3 protein: CASSQGASPGTATYEQYF. For the CDR3, the DNA is TGCGCCAGCAGCCAAGGGGCTTCCCCCGGGACTGCGACCTACGAGCAGTACTTC.

V gene TRBV9 combines with J gene TRBJ2-7; 9 bases align to TRBD2. V dropped 0 bases and J dropped 2; count of bases not matched to a gene: 12. Germline V gene data show CDR1 as SGDLS and CDR2 as YYNGEE. The CDR3 consists of 18 residues. CDR3 DNA sequence: TGTGCCAGCAGCGTAGATAGCGGGAGCGCGTTAGAGACCTACGAGCAGTACTTC. Translating gives CASSVDSGSALETYEQYF.

V is TRBV28 and J is TRBJ1-1; the D is unclear. The CDR3 has 12 amino acids. Trimming pared 6 bases from V and 4 bases from J, leaving 9 bases between. Germline V gene lookup returns CDR1 MDHEN and CDR2 SYDVKM. CDR3 DNA: TGTGCCAGCAGGGGAGCTCCCACTGAAGCTTTCTTT. It is translated as CASRGAPTEAFF.

The rearrangement joins TRBV6-5 to TRBJ1-1, with TRBD1 as a possible D gene (6 bases). The V and J ends lost 7 bases and 1 base respectively, with 10 bases between them. This CDR3 is 13 amino acids long. The germline gives CDR1 MNHEY, CDR2 SVGAGI. In DNA form, the CDR3 reads TGTGCCAGCAACCCGACAGGGAACACTGAAGCTTTCTTT. Translation gives CASNPTGNTEAFF.